This TCR beta chain was sequenced for a study of T cell repertoires in cytomegalovirus infection. Study details: Indications came from public TCR beta signatures; they pointed to CMV infection and to a matching HLA type.

Study-wide findings and caveats: The ex vivo response showed dominance by HLA-C-restricted CMV-specific TCR beta clonotypes.

TCRdb independently ran MiXCR on the reads; one entry per CDR3 protein. The data show around 450,000 distinct CDR3 sequences, approximately 30% seen once. V was trimmed by 3 bases and J by 6 bases, leaving 9 bases between them. The CDR3 is 13 residues long. Points on this clonotype: Its antigen is not identified.

The rearrangement joins TRBV12-3 or TRBV12-4 to TRBJ1-3; D not certain. The TCR originated in a human donor in good health (CMV status not recorded). Some clones in this sample may be carry-over from other donors' samples. Sequenced material: PBMCs. CDR3 coding DNA: TGTGCCAGCAGTTTTCCGGGAGTAAACACCATATATTTT. Its translation: CASSFPGVNTIYF.